These 10 T cell receptor beta chains were sequenced from one sample in a study of identifying expanded T cells in peripheral blood. The assay was immunoSEQ multiplex PCR, and TCRdb's table has in-frame clones only and misses some. This table holds some 72,000 clones, roughly 90% found once. Sample: blood. Every receptor here comes from a person between 18 and 75 years old in good health.

The chain carries TRBV13 and TRBJ1-5, with TRBD1 as a possible D gene (6 bases). The CDR3 has 15 amino acids. Germline V gene lookup returns CDR1 PRHDT and CDR2 FYEKMQ (reference sequence). Trimming removed 4 bases at V and 6 bases at J, with 16 bases between. The CDR3 DNA reads as TGTGCCAGCAGCTCGATTTATTGGGGGCGTCAGCCCCAGCATTTT. This translates into CASSSIYWGRQPQHF.

This clone was seen just once. The chain carries TRBV14 and TRBJ1-1, with D perhaps TRBD1 (5 bases). V was pared by 0 bases and J by 3 bases, with 14 bases between. The length of the CDR3 is 16 residues. CDR1 and CDR2 (germline): SGHDN, FVKESK. This CDR3 reads CASSQEGVLGYTEAFF. The CDR3 nucleotides read TGTGCCAGCAGCCAAGAAGGGGTTCTTGGGTACACTGAAGCTTTCTTT.

The chain couples TRBV10-1 to TRBJ2-6; the D gene could be TRBD1 or TRBD2 (5 bases each). Trimming stripped 6 bases from V and 2 bases from J, with 11 bases between. The CDR3 loop spans 15 amino acids. Germline CDR1 WNHNN, CDR2 SYGVQD (reference sequence). The CDR3 region has the DNA TGCGCCAGCAGCCCTAGGGGACCTGGGGCCAACGTCCTGACTTTC. Amino acids: CASSPRGPGANVLTF.

The chain couples TRBV28 to TRBJ2-7, with a tentative D call TRBD1 (6 bases). V was cut by 2 bases and J by 8 bases, with 10 bases left in between. This CDR3 has 12 residues. CDR1 is MDHEN and CDR2 is SYDVKM in the germline V gene. CDR3: CASSLRRDKQYF. The CDR3 DNA follows: TGTGCCAGCAGTTTACGCAGGGACAAGCAGTACTTC.

The chain has TRBV5-1 and TRBJ2-3; tentative D call: TRBD2 (5 bases). CDR1 and CDR2 (germline): SGHRS, YFSETQ. V dropped 0 bases and J dropped 2 bases, with 7 bases sitting between them. There are 14 residues in the CDR3. CDR3 protein: CASSLERNTDTQYF. The CDR3 DNA follows: TGCGCCAGCAGCTTGGAGCGGAACACAGATACGCAGTATTTT.

V is TRBV5-4 and J is TRBJ2-3; D remains unclear. From germline, CDR1 is SGHNT and CDR2 YYREEE (reference sequence). The CDR3 spans 13 residues. Trimming cost V 0 bases and J 3 bases, with 5 bases left between them. The CDR3 loop is CASSLGATDTQYF. CDR3 bases: TGTGCCAGCAGCTTGGGCGCTACAGATACGCAGTATTTT.

The chain links TRBV9 to TRBJ2-3; D unclear. The germline CDR1 and CDR2 sequences are SGDLS and YYNGEE. The CDR3 covers 16 residues. The V end was cut by 2 bases, the J end by 3 bases, with 16 bases between. This chain's CDR3 is CASSVTSGPGTDTQYF. CDR3 coding DNA: TGTGCCAGCAGCGTTACCTCGGGTCCCGGGACAGATACGCAGTATTTT.

V usage is TRBV6-1 and J usage is TRBJ1-4; D is ambiguous. Germline V CDR1 and CDR2: MNHNS, SASEGT. The CDR3 is 14 amino acids. V lost 10 bases to trimming and J lost 7 bases, with 19 bases between them. The DNA of the CDR3 is TGTGCCACGCGGTTTTCGCGAGGGAGTGAAAAACTGTTTTTT. Its translation: CATRFSRGSEKLFF.

V is TRBV5-4 and J is TRBJ2-1; D gene ambiguous. Germline CDR1 SGHNT, CDR2 YYREEE (reference sequence). CDR3 size: 15 residues. The V end was cut by 2 bases, the J end by 0 bases, with 9 bases between. CDR3 loop: CASSFMVSSYNEQFF. The CDR3 DNA reads TGTGCCAGCAGCTTTATGGTAAGCTCCTACAATGAGCAGTTCTTC.

The chain couples TRBV30 to TRBJ2-3; 7 nucleotides match TRBD1. There are 15 residues in the CDR3. In germline, CDR1 is GTSNPN, CDR2 SVGIG (reference sequence). V trimming: 6 bases; J trimming: 4 bases; junction bases outside the gene matches: 13. The CDR3 DNA follows: TGTGCCTGCACACAAGGGGGCCTTCCCGCAGATACGCAGTATTTT. Amino acid sequence: CACTQGGLPADTQYF.